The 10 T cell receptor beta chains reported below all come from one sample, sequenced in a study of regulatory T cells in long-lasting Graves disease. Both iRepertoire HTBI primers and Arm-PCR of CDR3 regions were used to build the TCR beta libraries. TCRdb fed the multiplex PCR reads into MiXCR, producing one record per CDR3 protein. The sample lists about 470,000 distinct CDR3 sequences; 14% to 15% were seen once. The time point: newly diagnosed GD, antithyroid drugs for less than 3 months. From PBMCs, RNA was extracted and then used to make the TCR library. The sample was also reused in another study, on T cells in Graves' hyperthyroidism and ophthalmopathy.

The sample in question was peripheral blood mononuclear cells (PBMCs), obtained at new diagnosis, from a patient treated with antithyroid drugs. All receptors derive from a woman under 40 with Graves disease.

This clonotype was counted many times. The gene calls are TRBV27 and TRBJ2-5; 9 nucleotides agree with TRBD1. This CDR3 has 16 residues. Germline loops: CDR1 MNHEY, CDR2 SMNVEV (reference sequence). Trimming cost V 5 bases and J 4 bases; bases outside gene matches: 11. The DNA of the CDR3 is TGTGCCAGCAGTACGCCTTCCCGGGACAGGGCAGAGACCCAGTACTTC. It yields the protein CASSTPSRDRAETQYF.

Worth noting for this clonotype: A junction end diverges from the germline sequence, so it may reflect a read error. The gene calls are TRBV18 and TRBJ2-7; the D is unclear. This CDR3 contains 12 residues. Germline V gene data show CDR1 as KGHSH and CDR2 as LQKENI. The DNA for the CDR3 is TGTGCCAGCTCACCGAGCTCCTACAAGCAGTACTTC. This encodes CASSPSSYKQYF. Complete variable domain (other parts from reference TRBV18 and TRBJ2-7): NAGVMQNPRHLVRRRGQEARLRCSPMKGHSHVYWYRQLPEEGLKFMVYLQKENIIDESGMPKERFSAEFPKEGPSILRIQQVVRGDSAAYFCASSPSSYKQYFGPGTRLTVT.

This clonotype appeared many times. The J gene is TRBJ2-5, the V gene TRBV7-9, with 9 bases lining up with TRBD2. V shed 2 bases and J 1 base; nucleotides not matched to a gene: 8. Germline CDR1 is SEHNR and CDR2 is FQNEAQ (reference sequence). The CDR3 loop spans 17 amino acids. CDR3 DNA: TGTGCCAGCAGCTTACGCCCTAGCGGGAACGTCCAAGAGACCCAGTACTTC. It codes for CASSLRPSGNVQETQYF.

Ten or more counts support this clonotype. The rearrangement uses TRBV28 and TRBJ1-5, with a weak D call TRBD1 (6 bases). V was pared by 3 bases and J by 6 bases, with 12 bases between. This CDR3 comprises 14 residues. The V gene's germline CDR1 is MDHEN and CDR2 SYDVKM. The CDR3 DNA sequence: TGTGCCAGCAGTTTTCTGGGGGCTGGTCAGCCCCAGCATTTT. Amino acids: CASSFLGAGQPQHF.

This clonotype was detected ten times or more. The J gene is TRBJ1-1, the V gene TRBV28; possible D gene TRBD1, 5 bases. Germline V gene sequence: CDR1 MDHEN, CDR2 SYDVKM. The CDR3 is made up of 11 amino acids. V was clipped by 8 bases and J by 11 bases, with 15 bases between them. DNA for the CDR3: TGTGCCAGCTCTGGGGGGTTACGCGCTTTCTTT. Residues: CASSGGLRAFF.

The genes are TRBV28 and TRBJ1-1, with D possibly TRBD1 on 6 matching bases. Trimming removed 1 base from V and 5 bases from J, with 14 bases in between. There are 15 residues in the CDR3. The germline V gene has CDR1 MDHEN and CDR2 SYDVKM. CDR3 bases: TGTGCCAGCAGTTTATCATGGGGGGGCAAGACTGAAGCTTTCTTT. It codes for CASSLSWGGKTEAFF.

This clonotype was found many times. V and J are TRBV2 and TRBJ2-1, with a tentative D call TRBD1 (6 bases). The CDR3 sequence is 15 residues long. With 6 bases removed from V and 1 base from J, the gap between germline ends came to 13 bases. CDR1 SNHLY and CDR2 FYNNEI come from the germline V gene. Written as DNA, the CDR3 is TGTGCCAGCAGAGACACAGGGATATCCTACAATGAGCAGTTCTTC. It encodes CASRDTGISYNEQFF. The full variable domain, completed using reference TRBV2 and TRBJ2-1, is EPEVTQTPSHQVTQMGQEVILRCVPISNHLYFYWYRQILGQKVEFLVSFYNNEISEKSEIFDDQFSVERPDGSNFTLKIRSTKLEDSAMYFCASRDTGISYNEQFFGPGTRLTVL.

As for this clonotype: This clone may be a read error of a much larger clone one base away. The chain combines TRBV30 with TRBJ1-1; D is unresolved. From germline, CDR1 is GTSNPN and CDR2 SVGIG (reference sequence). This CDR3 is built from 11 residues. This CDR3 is CPLGRAFEAFF. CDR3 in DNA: TGTCCCCTAGGGCGGGCCTTTGAAGCTTTCTTT. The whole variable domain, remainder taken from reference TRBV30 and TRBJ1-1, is SQTIHQWPATLVQPVGSPLSLECTVEGTSNPNLYWYRQAAGRGLQLLFYSVGIGQISSEVPQNLSASRPQDRQFILSSKKLLLSDSGFYLCPLGRAFEAFFGQGTRLTVV.

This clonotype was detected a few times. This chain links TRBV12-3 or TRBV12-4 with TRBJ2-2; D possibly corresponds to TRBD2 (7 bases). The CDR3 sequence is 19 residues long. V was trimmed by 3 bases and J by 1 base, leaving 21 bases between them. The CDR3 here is CASSFLMRGGRENTGELFF. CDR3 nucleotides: TGTGCCAGCAGTTTCCTTATGAGGGGGGGGCGGGAGAACACCGGGGAGCTGTTTTTT.

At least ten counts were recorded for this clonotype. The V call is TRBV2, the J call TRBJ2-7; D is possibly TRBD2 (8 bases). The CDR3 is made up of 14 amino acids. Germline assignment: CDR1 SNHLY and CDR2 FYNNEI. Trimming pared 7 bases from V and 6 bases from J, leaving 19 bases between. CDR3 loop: CASKGAGGPVEQYF. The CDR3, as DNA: TGTGCCAGCAAGGGGGCGGGGGGTCCCGTCGAGCAGTACTTC.